This TCR beta chain was recovered during a study of breast tumors, draining lymph nodes, adjacent tissues. Germline V CDR1 and CDR2: GTSNPN, SVGIG (reference sequence). There are 14 residues in the CDR3. Trimming took off 3 bases at V and 4 bases at J, with 13 bases between the two ends. This clonotype was picked up many times. Its antigen is not known. Findings and caveats of the study: Luminal-like breast cancer showed significantly greater tumor-nontumor repertoire similarity than basal-like breast cancer did. Tumor repertoires ranked between lymph nodes and nontumor tissue in diversity, with V and J gene preferences. Findings are consistent with lymph node origin and intratumoral expansion of most tumor T cells. The lymph node origin of tumor T cells was framed as consistent with a hypothesis, not demonstrated.

TCRdb re-called the multiplex PCR reads with MiXCR, one entry per CDR3 protein. The sample includes about 20,000 distinct CDR3 sequences, approximately 31% of them seen just once. This TCR came from a female donor with breast cancer. Some clones in this sample may be carry-over from other donors' samples. The rearrangement joins TRBV30 to TRBJ2-1; the D gene is possibly TRBD2 (5 bases). Sequencing used breast tumor tissue. The chain's CDR3 is CAWSSWGEYNEQFF. The CDR3 DNA follows: TGTGCCTGGAGCAGTTGGGGAGAGTACAATGAGCAGTTCTTC.